The following is a TCR beta chain sequence with its context. Its specificity is not known. Assay: immunoSEQ multiplex PCR; the TCRdb copy retains only in-frame clones and omits some. The sample lists over 100,000 clones, 88% seen once, with roughly 4% in the top ten. The sample is drawn from a study of T cell responses to AZD1222 COVID-19 vaccine. Study results and caveats: Breadth and depth of Spike-specific TCRs rose after two AZD1222 doses.

The CDR3 loop spans 17 amino acids. Trimming cost V 4 bases and J 3 bases, with 23 bases left between them. Germline loops: CDR1 SGHRS, CDR2 YFSETQ. The genes are TRBV5-1 and TRBJ2-7, with a weak D call TRBD2 (5 bases). The material was peripheral blood, obtained on day 0 of AZD1222 vaccination. This clonotype originated in an adult in good health. The CDR3 DNA is TGCGCCAGCAGCATGGTATTTCGGGGAATTCCGAACTACGAGCAGTACTTC. This sequence encodes CASSMVFRGIPNYEQYF.